This T cell receptor beta chain came from a study of Graves' ophthalmopathy and Graves' hyperthyroidism. Amplified TCR beta CDR3 regions were obtained using RNA transcripts as template. Second-round multiplex PCR followed a first-round RT-PCR using HTBI primers. TCRdb reprocessed the multiplex PCR reads with MiXCR, giving one entry per CDR3 protein. The table lists 600,000 to 650,000 distinct CDR3 sequences, 22% of them singletons. Hyperthyroidism was classified as stable if no ophthalmopathy occurred within 18 months of follow-up. Aged 18 to 65, hyperthyroidism patients had new diagnoses of under 2 months' duration. CDR1 MGHRA and CDR2 YSYEKL come from the germline V gene. V was shortened by 1 base and J by 2 bases, with 5 bases between the two germline ends. The CDR3 spans 13 residues.

The chain joins TRBV4-1 to TRBJ2-5; D is ambiguous. Material for sequencing was peripheral blood. This TCR was recovered from a young woman with stable Graves' hyperthyroidism. Some clones in this sample may be carry-over from other donors' samples. CDR3 protein: CASSQVWQETQYF. CDR3 bases: TGCGCCAGCAGCCAAGTGTGGCAAGAGACCCAGTACTTC.